What follows are 14 T cell receptor beta chains derived from one specimen sequenced in a study of T cell responses to AZD1222 COVID-19 vaccine. The repertoire was sequenced with immunoSEQ multiplex PCR; TCRdb's copy has only in-frame clones and lacks some. The sample has about 200,000 clones, almost 90% seen once. Sequenced material: peripheral blood, taken on day 0 of AZD1222 vaccination. The source of these receptors is an adult in good health.

The genes are TRBV5-1 and TRBJ1-1, with a possible D match to TRBD1 (5 bases). Germline V gene data show CDR1 as SGHRS and CDR2 as YFSETQ. The CDR3 consists of 14 residues. V gave up 4 bases and J gave up 7 bases, with 17 bases separating them. The CDR3 reads CASSPSLGVGEAFF. CDR3 DNA: TGCGCCAGCAGCCCGAGCCTGGGGGTGGGTGAAGCTTTCTTT.

The chain joins TRBV4-1 to TRBJ1-1, with D perhaps TRBD1 (6 bases). This CDR3 has 18 residues. Trimming took 1 base from V and 0 from J, leaving 18 bases between them. Germline V gene sequence: CDR1 MGHRA, CDR2 YSYEKL. The CDR3 loop reads CASSQGEGHFSVNTEAFF. CDR3 sequence (DNA): TGCGCCAGCAGCCAAGGGGAGGGACATTTTTCGGTGAACACTGAAGCTTTCTTT.

The chain couples TRBV28 to TRBJ1-4; D gene ambiguous. V lost 4 bases, J lost 3 bases, and 15 bases lay in between. CDR1 is MDHEN and CDR2 is SYDVKM in the germline V gene. This CDR3 has 16 residues. CDR3 in amino acids: CASSSPAGSSNEKLFF. The CDR3 region has the DNA TGTGCCAGCAGTTCACCCGCCGGCTCGTCTAATGAAAAACTGTTTTTT.

The chain joins TRBV2 to TRBJ1-1, with D perhaps matching TRBD1 (6 bases). The germline gives CDR1 SNHLY, CDR2 FYNNEI. V lost 5 bases and J 3 bases, leaving 16 bases between the germline ends. This CDR3 region has 15 residues. Here the CDR3 DNA reads TGTGCCAGCAGTTATTCCGGGGGGCGCGACACTGAAGCTTTCTTT. This codes for CASSYSGGRDTEAFF.

In DNA form, the CDR3 reads TGTGCCAGTAGTCCCAGGACAGGGGGCAGGGAGACCCAGTACTTC. Protein product: CASSPRTGGRETQYF. The V gene is TRBV19, the J gene TRBJ2-5, with 11 nucleotides matching TRBD1. Looked up from germline, CDR1 is LNHDA and CDR2 is SQIVND (reference sequence). Losses at the gene ends were 5 bases for V and 5 bases for J; bases not matched to a gene: 7. The CDR3 spans 15 residues.

The chain recombines TRBV6-5 with TRBJ1-2, with TRBD1 matching over 9 bases. The CDR3 consists of 15 residues. Germline-derived CDR1 and CDR2 are MNHEY and SVGAGI. V lost 5 bases and J lost 8; bases outside the gene matches: 12. CDR3 DNA sequence: TGTGCCAGCAGTAAAAGAGGACAGGGGCCTTTGGGCTACACCTTC. Its translation: CASSKRGQGPLGYTF.

J is TRBJ1-1 and V is TRBV14; D gene ambiguous. The V end lost 4 bases, the J end lost 4 bases, and 19 bases lay between the germline ends. The CDR3 consists of 16 residues. The V gene's germline CDR1 is SGHDN and CDR2 FVKESK. CDR3 region: CASSLAGKPQITEAFF. In DNA form, the CDR3 reads TGTGCCAGCAGCCTAGCGGGGAAACCCCAAATCACTGAAGCTTTCTTT.

This rearrangement joins TRBV7-2 to TRBJ1-5; 7 positions match TRBD1. Trimming took 1 base from V and 5 from J; bases not matched to a gene: 8. Germline loops: CDR1 SGHTA, CDR2 FQGNSA. The length of the CDR3 is 16 residues. The CDR3 is CASSLGGTELHQPQHF. The CDR3 DNA reads TGTGCCAGCAGCTTAGGGGGGACAGAGCTTCATCAGCCCCAGCATTTT.

The V gene is TRBV29-1, the J gene TRBJ2-1; tentatively, D is TRBD2 (6 bases). Trimming cost V 4 bases and J 7 bases, with 20 bases left between them. CDR3 length: 15 residues. CDR1 SQVTM and CDR2 ANQGSEA come from the germline V gene. CDR3 sequence reads: CSVAWATRRGNEQFF. DNA for the CDR3: TGCAGCGTTGCCTGGGCGACTAGACGGGGAAATGAGCAGTTCTTC.

The J gene is TRBJ1-2, the V gene TRBV6-1; TRBD1 might be the D (5 bases). The CDR3 covers 15 residues. Deletions cut 1 base from V and 2 bases from J, with 11 bases between. CDR1 is MNHNS, CDR2 SASEGT, per germline. The CDR3 region has the DNA TGTGCCAGCAGTGAAGGCTTAGGGGCAAACTATGGCTACACCTTC. It encodes CASSEGLGANYGYTF.

The V and J genes are TRBV7-2 and TRBJ2-1, with 7 bases identical to TRBD2. Unmatched junction bases numbered 9, after V lost 5 bases and J lost 11 bases. The CDR3 is 13 amino acids. CDR1 is SGHTA, CDR2 FQGNSA, per germline. The CDR3 sequence: CASSPTRGGQQFF. DNA of the CDR3: TGTGCCAGCAGCCCCACTAGGGGAGGGCAGCAGTTCTTC.

This clone was detected only once. V is TRBV29-1 and J is TRBJ2-1; 11 bases align to TRBD2. This CDR3 comprises 16 residues. Germline CDR1 SQVTM, CDR2 ANQGSEA. With V trimmed by 1 base and J by 7 bases, 9 bases remained unmatched. The CDR3 protein is CSVEAGLAGGQNEQFF. CDR3 sequence (DNA): TGCAGCGTTGAAGCAGGGCTAGCGGGGGGTCAAAATGAGCAGTTCTTC.

V usage is TRBV18 and J usage is TRBJ2-7, with 7 bases matching TRBD1. The trim removed 4 bases at V and 7 bases at J, leaving 4 bases unmatched. The CDR3 contains 12 residues. CDR1 and CDR2 (germline): KGHSH, LQKENI. Here the CDR3 reads CASSLQGKEQYF. The CDR3 coding sequence is TGTGCCAGCTCACTACAGGGGAAGGAGCAGTACTTC.

The chain has TRBV6-2 or TRBV6-3 and TRBJ2-7; the D is unclear. CDR1 is MNHEY and CDR2 is SVGEGT in the germline V gene. The CDR3 sequence is 13 residues long. Between the trimmed V and J ends, which lost 2 bases and 5 bases, there was a span of 10 bases. CDR3 sequence (DNA): TGTGCCAGCAGTTACCGGGCAGTCGACGAGCAGTACTTC. Translating gives CASSYRAVDEQYF.